This T cell receptor beta chain was recovered during a study of identical twins. The V and J ends lost 6 bases and 0 bases respectively, with 12 bases between them. The CDR3 consists of 15 residues. Every donor was a healthy Caucasian. This clonotype has a count of ten or more. Using its own MiXCR run on the 5' RACE reads, TCRdb lists one record per CDR3 protein. The data contain some 630,000 distinct CDR3 sequences, 7.1% of them seen just once; the ten biggest clones take up 1.6%. The sample also formed part of further work on yellow fever vaccine responses in identical twins.

Sequencing input: PBMCs. The receptor's source is a woman between 18 and 29 years old in good health. The chain links TRBV12-3 or TRBV12-4 to TRBJ1-5, with D possibly TRBD1 on 6 matching bases. The chain's CDR3 is CASSRQVDSNQPQHF. As DNA, the CDR3 is TGTGCCAGCAGCAGACAGGTGGATAGCAATCAGCCCCAGCATTTT.